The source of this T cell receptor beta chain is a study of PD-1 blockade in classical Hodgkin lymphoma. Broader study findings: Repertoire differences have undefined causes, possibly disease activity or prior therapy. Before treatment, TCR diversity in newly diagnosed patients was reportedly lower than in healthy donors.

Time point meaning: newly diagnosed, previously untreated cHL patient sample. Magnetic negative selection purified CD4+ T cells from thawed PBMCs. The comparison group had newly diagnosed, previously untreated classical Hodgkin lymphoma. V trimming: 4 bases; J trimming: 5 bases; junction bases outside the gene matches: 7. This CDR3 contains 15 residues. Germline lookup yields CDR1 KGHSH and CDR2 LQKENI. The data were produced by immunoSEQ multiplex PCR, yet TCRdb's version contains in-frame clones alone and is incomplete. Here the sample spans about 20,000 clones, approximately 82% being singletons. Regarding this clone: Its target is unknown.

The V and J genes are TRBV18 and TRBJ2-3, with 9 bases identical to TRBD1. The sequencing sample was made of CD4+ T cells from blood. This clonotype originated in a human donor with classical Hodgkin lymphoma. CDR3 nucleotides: TGTGCCAGCTCACTACAGGGGGCGCAGAGAGATACGCAGTATTTT. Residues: CASSLQGAQRDTQYF.